These T cell receptor beta chains were read from a single sample in a study of shared clonotypes between healthy human individuals. The method was immunoSEQ multiplex PCR; TCRdb's version includes in-frame clones alone and lacks a portion of them. The table has about 2 million clones, 85% to 95% seen once. Material: naive CD4+ T cells sorted from blood. Every receptor here comes from a man younger than 35 in good health. Each CDR3 is given with its conserved first and last residue. Fields, in order: V gene, clone size, J gene, D gene, CDR3 DNA, CDR3 protein. A D gene is named only where the DNA matches it firmly. Rows may omit the clone size; those that give it use once, few, many or a size class.

TRBV10-1	.	TRBJ2-3	.	TGCGCCAGCAGTGTCACAGAGCTGAATACGCAGTATTTT	CASSVTELNTQYF
TRBV7-2	.	TRBJ2-5	TRBD2	TGTGCCAGCTTTCGGGGGGGTCTGCAGACCCAGTACTTC	CASFRGGLQTQYF
TRBV5-4	.	TRBJ2-7	.	TGTGCCAGCAGCTGGGGGACCGACGACTACGAGCAGTACTTC	CASSWGTDDYEQYF
TRBV28	.	TRBJ2-7	.	TGTGCCAGCAGTTTGACAGAATCCTACGAGCAGTACTTC	CASSLTESYEQYF
TRBV6-5	.	TRBJ1-4	TRBD1	TGTGCCAGCAGGGAAACAGGGGGGGATGAAAAACTGTTTTTT	CASRETGGDEKLFF
TRBV7-8	.	TRBJ1-1	.	TGTGCCAGCAGCTTAGAAGGTTTCACTGAAGCTTTCTTT	CASSLEGFTEAFF
TRBV27	.	TRBJ1-3	.	TGTGCCAGCAGTTTTGGGGTTGGAAACACCATATATTTT	CASSFGVGNTIYF
TRBV2	.	TRBJ2-1	.	TGTGCCAGCAGTGATTGGTCGGCCTACAATGAGCAGTTCTTC	CASSDWSAYNEQFF
TRBV18	.	TRBJ1-3	.	TGTGCCAGCTCACCACTGGCATCCACTGGAAACACCATATATTTT	CASSPLASTGNTIYF
TRBV7-2	.	TRBJ2-2	.	TGTGCCAGCAGCCGCTCTAGCGCCAACACCGGGGAGCTGTTTTTT	CASSRSSANTGELFF
TRBV7-2	.	TRBJ2-7	.	TGTGCCAGCAGCTACGGCCCTGGAGGTGTTTACGAGCAGTACTTC	CASSYGPGGVYEQYF
TRBV5-1	.	TRBJ1-1	TRBD1	TGCGCCAGCAGCTTGAGTCCAGGGGGGAACACTGAAGCTTTCTTT	CASSLSPGGNTEAFF
TRBV19	once	TRBJ2-5	.	TGTGCCAGTACGGAGGGGGTGGCAAAGACCCAGTACTTC	CASTEGVAKTQYF
TRBV6-5	.	TRBJ1-1	.	TGTGCCACTTACAGGGACACTGAAGCTTTCTTT	CATYRDTEAFF
TRBV5-4	.	TRBJ2-5	.	TGTGCCAGCAGCATGAACCAAGAGACCCAGTACTTC	CASSMNQETQYF
TRBV19	few	TRBJ1-2	.	TGTGCCAGTAGTCCGCGGGACACCTACGGATATGGCTACACCTTC	CASSPRDTYGYGYTF
TRBV10-1	.	TRBJ2-1	TRBD1	TGCGCCAGCAGTCGGGACAGGGGCTCCTACAATGAGCAGTTCTTC	CASSRDRGSYNEQFF